A single sample is the source of the 28 T cell receptor beta chains below, sequenced in a study of T cell changes during pregnancy in multiple sclerosis. Repertoires were generated with immunoSEQ multiplex PCR, while TCRdb's copy carries only in-frame clones and drops some. The table lists about 52,000 clones, roughly 92% of them singletons. Sequencing used CD4+ T cells from peripheral blood mononuclear cells, obtained in the third trimester of pregnancy. All receptors come from a female donor with multiple sclerosis, enrolled in a pregnancy study.

CDR3 sequence reads: CASSPVAGNTGELFF. The DNA of the CDR3 is TGTGCCAGCAGCCCAGTAGCGGGAAACACCGGGGAGCTGTTTTTT. The chain uses TRBV7-6 and TRBJ2-2; 8 bases line up with TRBD2. CDR1 is SGHVS and CDR2 is FNYEAQ in the germline V gene. After removal of 5 bases from V and 2 bases from J, the junction contained 4 bases not matched to a gene. The CDR3 has 15 residues.

This rearrangement joins TRBV20-1 to TRBJ2-3, with D tentatively TRBD1 (5 bases). The germline CDR1 and CDR2 sequences are DFQATT and SNEGSKA (reference sequence). The CDR3 is made up of 10 amino acids. V shed 6 bases and J shed 6 bases, with 7 bases lying between them. The CDR3 DNA sequence: TGCAGTGCCTCAGGGGATACGCAGTATTTT. Amino acids: CSASGDTQYF.

The chain is built from TRBV14 and TRBJ2-1, with 8 bases that match TRBD2. Germline assignment: CDR1 SGHDN and CDR2 FVKESK. Unmatched junction bases numbered 11, after V lost 4 bases and J lost 12 bases. The CDR3 contains 14 residues. CDR3 in DNA: TGTGCCAGCAGCCCAGACCGGGGGGGCAGGTGGCAGTTCTTC. It codes for CASSPDRGGRWQFF.

This clone was picked up one time. The same CDR3 arises from other DNA sequences in this sample as well. This chain uses TRBV29-1 with TRBJ2-5, with TRBD1 matching 9 bases. With 3 bases clipped from V and 5 bases from J, the junction kept 4 bases outside the gene matches. CDR3 length: 13 residues. The V gene's germline CDR1 is SQVTM and CDR2 ANQGSEA. The CDR3 loop is CSVEGTGRETQYF. The CDR3 nucleotides are TGCAGCGTTGAGGGGACAGGGCGGGAGACCCAGTACTTC.

This chain joins TRBV19 and TRBJ2-2; D is perhaps TRBD2 (6 bases). V was trimmed by 7 bases and J by 7 bases, leaving 22 bases between them. Germline loops: CDR1 LNHDA, CDR2 SQIVND (reference sequence). CDR3 length: 16 amino acids. CDR3 nucleotide sequence: TGTGCCAGTACAGCTAGCGCCAGGCGCCGAGGCGGGGAGCTGTTTTTT. It codes for CASTASARRRGGELFF.

The rearrangement joins TRBV9 to TRBJ2-5; 7 positions agree with TRBD1. Per germline, CDR1 SGDLS and CDR2 YYNGEE. J lost 2 bases, V lost 0 bases, and 1 base had no gene match. This CDR3 has 14 residues. The CDR3 DNA reads as TGTGCCAGCAGCGTAGCACAGGGGCAAGAGACCCAGTACTTC. Translating it yields CASSVAQGQETQYF.

The CDR3 loop reads CASTRPGELRGYTF. CDR3 bases: TGTGCCAGCACCCGCCCAGGGGAGCTGAGGGGCTACACCTTC. The V gene is TRBV7-6, the J gene TRBJ1-2; a weak D match, TRBD1 (6 bases). The CDR3 has 14 residues. The V end was cut by 7 bases, the J end by 8 bases, with 20 bases between. CDR1 is SGHVS and CDR2 is FNYEAQ in the germline V gene. The full variable domain, with the rest looked up from reference TRBV7-6 and TRBJ1-2, is GAGVSQSPRYKVTKRGQDVALRCDPISGHVSLYWYRQALGQGPEFLTYFNYEAQQDKSGLPNDRFSAERPEGSISTLTIQRTEQRDSAMYRCASTRPGELRGYTFGSGTRLTVV.

In DNA form, the CDR3 reads TGTGCCTGCACGAGGGGAGGTAATGAAAAACTGTTTTTT. It codes for CACTRGGNEKLFF. The chain carries TRBV30 and TRBJ1-4; D might be TRBD1 (5 bases). Germline CDR1 GTSNPN, CDR2 SVGIG (reference sequence). Trimming pared 6 bases from V and 4 bases from J, leaving 12 bases between. There are 13 residues in the CDR3.

This clone was seen only once. Written as DNA, the CDR3 is TGTGCCAGCAGCCCTAGCATATGGGGTGAGACCCAGTACTTC. It encodes CASSPSIWGETQYF. The chain has TRBV5-5 and TRBJ2-5; possibly TRBD2 for D (5 bases). The CDR3 runs to 14 residues. Trimming pared 4 bases from V and 5 bases from J, leaving 15 bases between. Germline V gene sequence: CDR1 SGHKS, CDR2 YYEKEE (reference sequence).

The V call is TRBV6-5, the J call TRBJ1-4, with D possibly TRBD1 on 5 matching bases. This CDR3 spans 15 amino acids. Looked up from germline, CDR1 is MNHEY and CDR2 is SVGAGI. The V and J ends lost 0 bases and 8 bases respectively, with 13 bases between them. CDR3 DNA sequence: TGTGCCAGCAGTTACTCGTGGGCCAGGGCGGAAAAACTGTTTTTT. Its translation: CASSYSWARAEKLFF.

This clone has a single count. The chain combines TRBV18 with TRBJ2-3; D might be TRBD2 (5 bases). Germline V gives CDR1 KGHSH, CDR2 LQKENI. The ends were cut back, 1 base at V and 1 base at J, with 9 bases in the middle. The CDR3 is 15 amino acids. The chain's CDR3 is CASSPLPGGTDTQYF. In DNA, the CDR3 is TGTGCCAGCTCACCACTTCCCGGGGGCACAGATACGCAGTATTTT.

The J gene is TRBJ1-5, the V gene TRBV6-5, with D possibly being TRBD1 (5 bases). CDR1 is MNHEY and CDR2 is SVGAGI in the germline V gene. The V gene lost 8 bases and the J gene lost 3 bases, with 14 bases spanning the gap. The CDR3 extends over 14 amino acids. The CDR3 reads CASRPTGFNQPQHF. CDR3 bases: TGTGCCAGCCGCCCCACAGGCTTCAATCAGCCCCAGCATTTT.

The chain has TRBV9 and TRBJ2-7; possible D gene TRBD2, 5 bases. With 4 bases removed from V and 7 bases from J, the gap between germline ends came to 15 bases. Per germline, CDR1 SGDLS and CDR2 YYNGEE. This CDR3 has 13 amino acids. The CDR3: CASSLTGELEQYF. The CDR3 nucleotides read TGTGCCAGCAGCTTGACCGGGGAATTAGAGCAGTACTTC.

J is TRBJ2-3 and V is TRBV7-3; 10 bases map to TRBD2. With V trimmed by 0 bases and J by 9 bases, 3 bases remained unmatched. The CDR3 totals 14 residues. Germline V gene lookup returns CDR1 SGHTA and CDR2 FQGTGA. The CDR3 reads CASSLTSLAGTQYF. The CDR3 DNA reads TGTGCCAGCAGCTTAACTTCACTAGCGGGGACGCAGTATTTT.

The J gene is TRBJ2-1, the V gene TRBV6-5; D is perhaps TRBD2 (5 bases). Germline V CDR1 and CDR2: MNHEY, SVGAGI. CDR3 length equals 16 residues. V dropped 3 bases and J dropped 4 bases, with 16 bases sitting between them. CDR3 DNA: TGTGCCAGCAGTTATTCTACGGGAAAACTATACAATGAGCAGTTCTTC. Amino acids: CASSYSTGKLYNEQFF.

This chain uses TRBV6-5 with TRBJ1-1; TRBD1 agrees at 9 bases. Germline values: CDR1 MNHEY, CDR2 SVGAGI. The CDR3 contains 14 residues. The V and J ends lost 5 bases and 3 bases, in that order; junction bases with no gene match: 4. The CDR3 loop reads CASSTGGVDTEAFF. CDR3 nucleotides: TGTGCCAGCAGTACAGGGGGCGTGGACACTGAAGCTTTCTTT.

The V gene is TRBV18, the J gene TRBJ1-5; TRBD1 aligns across 10 bases. CDR1 is KGHSH and CDR2 is LQKENI in the germline V gene. The CDR3 extends over 16 amino acids. V lost 6 bases, J lost 2 bases, and 7 bases stayed unmatched. CDR3 loop: CASSSSGTGGNQPQHF. The DNA of the CDR3 is TGTGCCAGCTCGTCCTCCGGGACAGGGGGCAATCAGCCCCAGCATTTT.

This chain uses TRBV5-4 with TRBJ1-5; D is unresolved. This CDR3 has 14 residues. From germline, CDR1 is SGHNT and CDR2 YYREEE (reference sequence). The V end lost 1 base, the J end lost 0 bases, and 5 bases lay between the germline ends. The CDR3 DNA reads TGTGCCAGCAGCTTGAGCGGTAGCAATCAGCCCCAGCATTTT. Its translation is CASSLSGSNQPQHF.

The chain links TRBV7-2 to TRBJ1-6; 7 nucleotides agree with TRBD1. Germline-derived CDR1 and CDR2 are SGHTA and FQGNSA. V shed 1 base and J 10 bases; nucleotides not matched to a gene: 4. This CDR3 is 14 amino acids long. The CDR3 DNA sequence: TGTGCCAGCAGCTTAGAACAGGGGCGGTCACCCCTCCACTTT. This sequence encodes CASSLEQGRSPLHF. Drawing the rest from reference TRBV7-2 and TRBJ1-6, the complete variable domain is GAGVSQSPSNKVTEKGKDVELRCDPISGHTALYWYRQSLGQGLEFLIYFQGNSAPDKSGLPSDRFSAERTGGSVSTLTIQRTQQEDSAVYLCASSLEQGRSPLHFGNGTRLTVT.

The chain employs TRBV6-6 and TRBJ2-7; 13 bases fit TRBD2. The CDR3 contains 15 residues. Trimming took 6 bases from V and 3 from J; bases not matched to a gene: 5. Germline assignment: CDR1 MNHNY and CDR2 SVGAGI (reference sequence). CDR3 DNA: TGTGCCAGCAGGGAACTAGCGGGGGGGCTCTACGAGCAGTACTTC. The encoded protein is CASRELAGGLYEQYF.

This chain joins TRBV7-6 and TRBJ2-6; no firm D call. With 1 base removed from V and 0 bases from J, the gap between germline ends came to 10 bases. The CDR3 has 17 amino acids. Germline CDR1 is SGHVS and CDR2 is FNYEAQ. The CDR3 sequence: CASSLVSSGSGANVLTF. CDR3 DNA sequence: TGTGCCAGCAGCTTAGTCAGTTCAGGCTCTGGGGCCAACGTCCTGACTTTC.

The chain combines TRBV29-1 with TRBJ2-7; D gene unclear. This CDR3 is 11 amino acids long. Germline-derived CDR1 and CDR2 are SQVTM and ANQGSEA. V shed 6 bases and J shed 3 bases, with 9 bases lying between them. Here the CDR3 reads CSVRRGYEQYF. CDR3 DNA sequence: TGCAGCGTCCGTCGCGGCTACGAGCAGTACTTC.

The chain couples TRBV19 to TRBJ2-2, with TRBD1 as a possible D gene (5 bases). Germline CDR1 is LNHDA and CDR2 is SQIVND (reference sequence). The CDR3 runs to 14 residues. Trimming took off 1 base at V and 7 bases at J, with 10 bases between the two ends. The CDR3 DNA reads as TGTGCCAGTAGTATAGGGGGCGAGGTCGGGGAGCTGTTTTTT. It specifies CASSIGGEVGELFF.

V usage is TRBV7-9 and J usage is TRBJ2-2, with a possible D match to TRBD2 (5 bases). The germline V gene encodes CDR1 SEHNR and CDR2 FQNEAQ (reference sequence). CDR3 length: 12 residues. The CDR3: CAARAFDGELFF. The CDR3 region has the DNA TGTGCAGCGAGGGCGTTCGACGGGGAGCTGTTTTTT. Together with reference TRBV7-9 and TRBJ2-2, the CDR3 gives the full variable domain: DTGVSQNPRHKITKRGQNVTFRCDPISEHNRLYWYRQTLGQGPEFLTYFQNEAQLEKSRLLSDRFSAERPKGSFSTLEIQRTEQGDSAMYLCAARAFDGELFFGEGSRLTVL.

The rearrangement uses TRBV27 and TRBJ1-1, with 9 bases lining up with TRBD1. Germline CDR1 and CDR2: MNHEY and SMNVEV (reference sequence). The CDR3 is 17 amino acids. Trimming cost V 1 base and J 5 bases; bases outside gene matches: 11. The CDR3 bases are TGTGCCAGCAGTTTATTACAGGGGGCTAATGTTGTTACTGAAGCTTTCTTT. Encoded protein: CASSLLQGANVVTEAFF.

V gene TRBV18 combines with J gene TRBJ1-1, with D possibly being TRBD1 (5 bases). CDR3 length: 14 amino acids. The germline V gene encodes CDR1 KGHSH and CDR2 LQKENI. The V end was cut by 2 bases, the J end by 1 base, with 8 bases between. The CDR3: CASSPDRQNTEAFF. CDR3 nucleotide sequence: TGTGCCAGCTCACCAGACAGACAGAACACTGAAGCTTTCTTT.

The CDR3 protein is CAWSWARGDEQYF. The CDR3 nucleotides read TGTGCCTGGAGTTGGGCCAGGGGAGACGAGCAGTACTTC. This chain connects TRBV30 to TRBJ2-7; tentatively, D is TRBD1 (6 bases). Trimming pared 2 bases from V and 5 bases from J, leaving 13 bases between. The germline gives CDR1 GTSNPN, CDR2 SVGIG (reference sequence). This CDR3 region has 13 residues.

The chain employs TRBV7-8 and TRBJ1-2, with 8 bases that match TRBD1. Germline V lookup: CDR1 SGHVS, CDR2 FQNEAQ. The CDR3 sequence is 14 residues long. V shed 5 bases and J 4 bases; nucleotides not matched to a gene: 6. The chain's CDR3 is CASSIGGQAYGYTF. CDR3 coding DNA: TGTGCCAGCAGCATAGGGGGACAGGCCTATGGCTACACCTTC.